This T cell receptor beta chain was documented in a study of T cells after somatic rescue of genetic block. Profiling relied on immunoSEQ multiplex PCR, and the TCRdb table lists in-frame clones only, not all of them. In the table there are 110,000 or so clones, 90% to 95% of which are singletons. Germline CDR1 and CDR2: MNHEY and SMNVEV (reference sequence). The CDR3 totals 15 residues. Trimming removed 0 bases from V and 8 bases from J; junction bases left unmatched: 8. This clone was seen just once. The source material was peripheral blood mononuclear cells (PBMCs). This TCR derives from a woman younger than 35. The V gene is TRBV27, the J gene TRBJ1-2; 8 bases match TRBD1. CDR3 in DNA: TGTGCCAGCAGTTTATCGGCAGGGGGCCCGGGGGGCTACACCTTC. As protein: CASSLSAGGPGGYTF.